Listed here are 28 T cell receptor beta chains from one sample, sequenced in a study of early T cells in non-severe SARS-CoV-2 infection. A single record per CDR3 protein comes from TCRdb applying MiXCR to the 5' RACE reads. Of more than 85,000 distinct CDR3 sequences in the sample, around 12% were seen once. The material was whole blood, obtained at baseline. These receptors all stem from an adult who was a healthcare worker with PCR-confirmed SARS-CoV-2 infection or an uninfected control (not recorded which).

The chain recombines TRBV12-3 or TRBV12-4 with TRBJ2-7, with unresolved D. The CDR3 totals 15 residues. Trimming shortened V by 3 bases and J by 0 bases, and 12 bases separated the two germline ends. The CDR3 sequence is CASSFHIASSYEQYF. The CDR3 DNA is TGTGCCAGCAGTTTTCACATCGCGAGCTCCTACGAGCAGTACTTC.

This clonotype showed up many times. This chain joins TRBV2 and TRBJ1-1; 9 bases are a match to TRBD1. Unmatched junction bases numbered 14, after V lost 7 bases and J lost 5 bases. From germline, CDR1 is SNHLY and CDR2 FYNNEI. The CDR3 runs to 16 residues. CDR3 amino acids: CASNRDRVVRGTEAFF. The DNA for the CDR3 is TGTGCCAGCAATAGGGACAGGGTCGTCCGGGGGACTGAAGCTTTCTTT.

This clonotype was found a few times. This chain connects TRBV12-3 or TRBV12-4 to TRBJ1-1, with no clear D. The V gene lost 1 base and the J gene lost 7 bases, with 7 bases spanning the gap. The CDR3 is 12 amino acids. Here the CDR3 DNA reads TGTGCCAGCAGTTTAGGTGGGTTTGAAGCTTTCTTT. It is translated as CASSLGGFEAFF.

The chain uses TRBV20-1 and TRBJ2-7; TRBD2 agrees at 8 bases. Germline CDR1 is DFQATT and CDR2 is SNEGSKA (reference sequence). V shed 0 bases, J shed 3 bases, and the junction held 4 bases outside the gene matches. The CDR3 consists of 14 residues. CDR3 in DNA: TGCAGTGCTAGAGATGCTGGGACTAGCTACGAGCAGTACTTC. It specifies CSARDAGTSYEQYF.

This chain joins TRBV29-1 and TRBJ2-5; 12 bases align to TRBD2. Losses at the gene ends were 0 bases for V and 1 base for J; bases not matched to a gene: 3. Germline V gene lookup returns CDR1 SQVTM and CDR2 ANQGSEA. The CDR3 has 16 residues. The CDR3 is CSVEEASGRVQETQYF. The CDR3 DNA sequence: TGCAGCGTTGAAGAGGCTAGCGGGAGGGTCCAAGAGACCCAGTACTTC.

This clonotype appeared many times. The chain joins TRBV29-1 to TRBJ1-4; D perhaps matches TRBD1 (6 bases). Trimming removed 4 bases at V and 8 bases at J, with 14 bases between. Germline V lookup: CDR1 SQVTM, CDR2 ANQGSEA. The CDR3 totals 13 residues. For the CDR3, the DNA is TGCAGCGTTGCGACAGGTTGGAACGAAAAACTGTTTTTT. This encodes CSVATGWNEKLFF.

The chain joins TRBV12-3 or TRBV12-4 to TRBJ2-7; no definite D call. The V gene lost 3 bases and the J gene lost 2 bases, with 8 bases spanning the gap. The CDR3 runs 13 residues. CDR3 nucleotides: TGTGCCAGCAGTTTGGCTAGGGCCTACGAGCAGTACTTC. Translated: CASSLARAYEQYF.

This clonotype was seen ten or more times. The chain recombines TRBV30 with TRBJ1-1; 9 bases align to TRBD1. CDR3 length: 16 residues. CDR1 and CDR2 (germline): GTSNPN, SVGIG (reference sequence). V dropped 4 bases and J dropped 1; count of bases not matched to a gene: 10. This chain's CDR3 is CAWKGTGQLSNTEAFF. The CDR3 bases are TGTGCCTGGAAAGGGACAGGGCAGTTATCGAACACTGAAGCTTTCTTT.

This clonotype has a handful of counts. J is TRBJ2-7 and V is TRBV18; TRBD1 agrees at 10 bases. This CDR3 contains 15 residues. V shed 3 bases and J 5 bases; nucleotides not matched to a gene: 7. Germline CDR1 reads KGHSH; CDR2 reads LQKENI. This CDR3 is CASSPLGTGVHEQYF. The CDR3 DNA reads as TGTGCCAGCTCACCGCTCGGGACAGGGGTTCACGAGCAGTACTTC.

CDR3 sequence: CASHRGGAGQPQHF. The CDR3 DNA reads TGTGCCAGCCATCGGGGGGGGGCAGGTCAGCCCCAGCATTTT. The genes are TRBV19 and TRBJ1-5; D may be TRBD1 (6 bases). The ends were cut back, 9 bases at V and 6 bases at J, with 18 bases in the middle. The CDR3 runs 14 residues. CDR1 is LNHDA and CDR2 is SQIVND in the germline V gene (reference sequence).

This clonotype showed up many times. The gene calls are TRBV24-1 and TRBJ2-1; the match to TRBD2 covers 12 bases. The CDR3 is 13 residues long. The germline CDR1 and CDR2 sequences are KGHDR and SFDVKD. The ends lost 9 bases at V and 6 bases at J; junction bases unmatched: 2. The CDR3: CATGLAGSNEQFF. Here the CDR3 DNA reads TGTGCCACCGGACTAGCGGGAAGCAATGAGCAGTTCTTC.

This clonotype was picked up many times. The chain uses TRBV2 and TRBJ1-1; 7 nucleotides align to TRBD1. J lost 6 bases, V lost 5 bases, and 9 bases had no gene match. The CDR3 spans 14 residues. The germline V gene encodes CDR1 SNHLY and CDR2 FYNNEI. The CDR3 spells CASSLTGRDAEAFF. The DNA for the CDR3 is TGTGCCAGCAGTTTGACAGGGAGGGACGCTGAAGCTTTCTTT.

This clonotype appeared a few times. The chain employs TRBV15 and TRBJ2-3, with 8 bases fitting TRBD2. The CDR3 totals 18 residues. V dropped 0 bases and J dropped 1; count of bases not matched to a gene: 9. Germline V gives CDR1 LNHNV, CDR2 YYDKDF (reference sequence). In nucleotides, the CDR3 is TGTGCCACCAGCAGAGATCGGGGGGGACTGAAGGGCACAGATACGCAGTATTTT. Translation gives CATSRDRGGLKGTDTQYF.

This clonotype was seen only a few times. The V call is TRBV5-1, the J call TRBJ1-1; D gene ambiguous. Germline V CDR1 and CDR2: SGHRS, YFSETQ. Trimming cost V 3 bases and J 0 bases, with 15 bases left between them. The CDR3 runs 16 residues. CDR3 in amino acids: CASSYSFETVNTEAFF. The CDR3 DNA reads TGCGCCAGCAGCTACTCATTTGAGACGGTGAACACTGAAGCTTTCTTT.

This clonotype was detected many times. The chain couples TRBV11-2 to TRBJ2-1, with TRBD2 as a possible D gene (6 bases). V was trimmed by 1 base and J by 4 bases, leaving 11 bases between them. Germline loops: CDR1 SGHAT, CDR2 FQNNGV. This CDR3 spans 15 amino acids. CDR3 loop: CASSLVGTSYNEQFF. CDR3 in DNA: TGTGCCAGCAGCTTAGTGGGGACTTCATACAATGAGCAGTTCTTC.

Ten or more counts support this clonotype. The V gene is TRBV7-2, the J gene TRBJ1-2, with a weak D call TRBD1 (6 bases). There are 14 residues in the CDR3. The germline V gene encodes CDR1 SGHTA and CDR2 FQGNSA. V lost 2 bases to trimming and J lost 6 bases, with 13 bases between them. In nucleotides, the CDR3 is TGTGCCAGCAGCTTATATCTAGGGGACAATGGCTACACCTTC. Amino acids: CASSLYLGDNGYTF.

The V gene is TRBV3-1, the J gene TRBJ2-7; TRBD1 aligns across 8 bases. Germline-derived CDR1 and CDR2 are LGHDT and YNNKEL (reference sequence). This CDR3 is built from 15 residues. The V gene end was trimmed by 4 bases and the J gene end by 2 bases; junction bases not matched to a gene: 7. The CDR3 DNA is TGTGCCAGCAGCCTCCTCGGGACAGGAACCTACGAGCAGTACTTC. Translated: CASSLLGTGTYEQYF.

The chain joins TRBV5-1 to TRBJ2-2; TRBD2 is a possible D gene (5 bases). This CDR3 is built from 15 residues. V lost 0 bases, J lost 6 bases, and 12 bases lay in between. Germline-derived CDR1 and CDR2 are SGHRS and YFSETQ. Written as DNA, the CDR3 is TGCGCCAGCAGCTTGGGGATTAGCGTTTCCGGGGAGCTGTTTTTT. It is translated as CASSLGISVSGELFF.

As for this clonotype: One junction end does not reproduce the germline sequence, and a read error may be involved. The V and J genes are TRBV7-7 and TRBJ2-3, with a tentative D call TRBD1 (5 bases). From germline, CDR1 is SSHAT and CDR2 FNYEAQ (reference sequence). The CDR3 totals 14 residues. The CDR3 DNA reads TGTGCTAGCAGCCCACAACAGGGCACAGATACGCAGTATTTT. Its translation is CASSPQQGTDTQYF.

This chain connects TRBV30 to TRBJ2-4; D may correspond to TRBD1 or TRBD2 (6 bases each). This CDR3 spans 13 amino acids. The V end lost 3 bases, the J end lost 9 bases, and 15 bases lay between the germline ends. Per the germline V gene, CDR1 is GTSNPN and CDR2 is SVGIG (reference sequence). The CDR3 sequence is CAWRPLGGGIQYF. As DNA, the CDR3 is TGTGCCTGGAGGCCCCTCGGAGGGGGCATTCAGTACTTC.

In its sample, this clonotype was seen many times. The J gene is TRBJ2-3, the V gene TRBV6-1, with 8 bases lining up with TRBD1. With V trimmed by 10 bases and J by 5 bases, 8 bases remained unmatched. The CDR3 loop spans 13 amino acids. In germline, CDR1 is MNHNS, CDR2 SASEGT. The CDR3: CAIEQGVGDTQYF. DNA of the CDR3: TGTGCCATTGAACAGGGGGTGGGAGATACGCAGTATTTT.

The V call is TRBV7-6, the J call TRBJ2-2, with 7 bases matching TRBD1. Germline CDR1 and CDR2: SGHVS and FNYEAQ. The CDR3 sequence is 16 residues long. V was pared by 5 bases and J by 2 bases, with 8 bases of the junction left unmatched. The CDR3 sequence: CASSLNTGANTGELFF. DNA for the CDR3: TGTGCCAGCAGCCTCAATACAGGGGCCAACACCGGGGAGCTGTTTTTT.

The CDR3 is CASSPARDSNTEAFF. In nucleotides, the CDR3 is TGTGCCAGCTCACCAGCCAGGGATTCGAACACTGAAGCTTTCTTT. The V and J genes are TRBV18 and TRBJ1-1, with TRBD1 as a possible D gene (5 bases). The CDR3 loop spans 15 amino acids. Trimming stripped 2 bases from V and 1 base from J, with 11 bases between. Germline CDR1 and CDR2: KGHSH and LQKENI.

The sample holds many counts of this clonotype. The chain is built from TRBV20-1 and TRBJ2-4, with 8 bases fitting TRBD1. Germline V gives CDR1 DFQATT, CDR2 SNEGSKA (reference sequence). Trimming cost V 6 bases and J 3 bases; bases outside gene matches: 7. This CDR3 contains 14 residues. CDR3 coding DNA: TGCAGTGCAAACCGGGACAGGTTCAAAAACATTCAGTACTTC. It encodes CSANRDRFKNIQYF.

V gene TRBV29-1 combines with J gene TRBJ1-1; D is unclear. This CDR3 is 12 amino acids long. Germline V gene lookup returns CDR1 SQVTM and CDR2 ANQGSEA. Trimming removed 5 bases at V and 0 bases at J, with 7 bases between. CDR3 sequence: CSVHSMNTEAFF. CDR3 nucleotide sequence: TGCAGCGTTCACAGCATGAACACTGAAGCTTTCTTT.

The sample holds a few counts of this clonotype. V is TRBV20-1 and J is TRBJ2-1; 14 bases agree with TRBD2. The ends lost 0 bases at V and 1 base at J; junction bases unmatched: 11. CDR3 length equals 20 residues. The germline gives CDR1 DFQATT, CDR2 SNEGSKA (reference sequence). The CDR3 bases are TGCAGTGCTAGAGATCAGTCCGGGACTAGCGGGAGAGCATCCTACAATGAGCAGTTCTTC. It specifies CSARDQSGTSGRASYNEQFF.

The chain joins TRBV19 to TRBJ2-7; D unclear. Germline lookup yields CDR1 LNHDA and CDR2 SQIVND (reference sequence). The CDR3 length is 13 residues. Trimming removed 3 bases from V and 2 bases from J, with 8 bases in between. The CDR3 nucleotides are TGTGCCAGTAGTATTACAGCGACCTACGAGCAGTACTTC. It translates to CASSITATYEQYF.

The V gene is TRBV15, the J gene TRBJ1-5, with D maybe TRBD1 (6 bases). Trimming removed 4 bases from V and 4 bases from J, with 14 bases in between. The germline CDR1 and CDR2 sequences are LNHNV and YYDKDF (reference sequence). The CDR3 has 15 residues. CDR3 amino acids: CATSIGGAINQPQHF. The CDR3 DNA follows: TGTGCCACCAGCATAGGGGGGGCCATAAATCAGCCCCAGCATTTT.